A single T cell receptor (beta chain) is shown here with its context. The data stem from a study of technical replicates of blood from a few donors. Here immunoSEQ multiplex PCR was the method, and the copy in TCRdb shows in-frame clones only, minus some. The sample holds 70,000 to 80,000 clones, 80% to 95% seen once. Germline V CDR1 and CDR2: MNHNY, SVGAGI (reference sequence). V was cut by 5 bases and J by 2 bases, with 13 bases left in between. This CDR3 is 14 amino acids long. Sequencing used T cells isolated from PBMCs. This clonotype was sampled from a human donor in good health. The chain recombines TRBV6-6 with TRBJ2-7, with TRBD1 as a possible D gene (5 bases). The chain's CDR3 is CASSPTVLTYEQYF. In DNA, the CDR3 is TGTGCCAGCAGTCCGACAGTCCTTACCTACGAGCAGTACTTC.